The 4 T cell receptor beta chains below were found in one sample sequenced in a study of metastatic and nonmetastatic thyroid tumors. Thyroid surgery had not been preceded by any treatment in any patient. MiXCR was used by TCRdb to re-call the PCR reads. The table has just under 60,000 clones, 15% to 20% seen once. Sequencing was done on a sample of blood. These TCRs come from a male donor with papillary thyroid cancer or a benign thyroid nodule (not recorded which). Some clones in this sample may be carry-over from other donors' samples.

This CDR3 reads CANSPALAGGRYEQYV. The CDR3 DNA reads TGTGCCAACAGTCCGGCACTAGCGGGAGGGCGCTACGAGCAGTACGTC. The V and J genes are TRBV2 and TRBJ2-7; 13 bases align to TRBD2. Germline assignment: CDR1 SNHLY and CDR2 FYNNEI. The CDR3 contains 16 residues.

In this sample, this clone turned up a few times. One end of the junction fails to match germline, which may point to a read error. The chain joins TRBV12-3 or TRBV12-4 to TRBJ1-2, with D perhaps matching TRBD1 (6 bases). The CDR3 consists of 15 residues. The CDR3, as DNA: TGTGCCAGCAGTTTAGAGGCAGGGGAGATCTATGGCCACACCTTC. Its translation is CASSLEAGEIYGHTF.

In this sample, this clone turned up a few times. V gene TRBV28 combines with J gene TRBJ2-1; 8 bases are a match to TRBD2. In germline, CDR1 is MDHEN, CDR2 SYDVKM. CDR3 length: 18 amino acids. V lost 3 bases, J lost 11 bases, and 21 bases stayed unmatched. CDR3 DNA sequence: TGTGCCAGCAGTTTGTCGGGCCCTAGCGGGTTATCGGGGGGTCAGCAGTTCTTC. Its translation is CASSLSGPSGLSGGQQFF.

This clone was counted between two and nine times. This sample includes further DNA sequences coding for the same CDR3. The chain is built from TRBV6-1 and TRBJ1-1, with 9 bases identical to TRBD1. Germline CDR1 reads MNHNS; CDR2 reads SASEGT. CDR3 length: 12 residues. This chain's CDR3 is CAAQGAGTEAFF. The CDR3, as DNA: TGTGCAGCACAGGGGGCAGGCACTGAAGCTTTCTTT.